What follows are 30 T cell receptor beta chains derived from one specimen sequenced in a study of regulatory T cells in long-lasting Graves disease. Time point in this sample: persistent/refractory GD, antithyroid drugs over 5 years with positive TRAb. RNA extracted from PBMCs served as the sequencing template. Building the TCR beta libraries relied on iRepertoire HTBI primers, and CDR3 regions underwent Arm-PCR. MiXCR, applied by TCRdb to the multiplex PCR reads, yields one record per CDR3 protein. The sample has a few hundred thousand distinct CDR3 sequences; 20% to 25% are singletons. Sample: peripheral blood mononuclear cells (PBMCs), taken when the disease was refractory, from a patient treated with antithyroid drugs. These receptors all come from a female donor with Graves disease.

This clonotype was seen repeatedly, ten times or more. The V call is TRBV3-1, the J call TRBJ1-2; no clear D gene. The CDR3 is 14 amino acids. CDR1 and CDR2 (germline): LGHDT, YNNKEL (reference sequence). The V gene lost 0 bases and the J gene lost 4 bases, with 9 bases spanning the gap. This CDR3 is CASSQDSVIYGYTF. The CDR3 DNA is TGTGCCAGCAGCCAAGATTCAGTGATCTATGGCTACACCTTC. The full variable domain, with the rest looked up from reference TRBV3-1 and TRBJ1-2, is DTAVSQTPKYLVTQMGNDKSIKCEQNLGHDTMYWYKQDSKKFLKIMFSYNNKELIINETVPNRFSPKSPDKAHLNLHINSLELGDSAVYFCASSQDSVIYGYTFGSGTRLTVV.

V usage is TRBV4-2 and J usage is TRBJ1-5, with a possible D match to TRBD1 (5 bases). Trimming left V 0 bases short and J 2 bases short, with 11 bases between. Germline CDR1 reads LGHNA; CDR2 reads YNFKEQ. CDR3 length equals 16 residues. The CDR3 protein is CASSQDIRGGNQPQHF. CDR3 DNA: TGTGCCAGCAGCCAAGATATAAGGGGCGGCAATCAGCCCCAGCATTTT.

The table lists this clonotype with a few counts. This chain connects TRBV6-5 to TRBJ1-5; a weak D match, TRBD1 (5 bases). This CDR3 has 14 residues. Germline lookup yields CDR1 MNHEY and CDR2 SVGAGI. V lost 4 bases to trimming and J lost 3 bases, with 10 bases between them. The CDR3 nucleotides are TGTGCCAGCAGTTCCAGGGTTCTCAATCAGCCCCAGCATTTT. Translating it yields CASSSRVLNQPQHF.

Only a few counts were recorded for this clonotype. This chain uses TRBV28 with TRBJ1-2; D is unresolved. V lost 3 bases to trimming and J lost 13 bases, with 12 bases between them. The CDR3 is 11 residues long. Germline lookup yields CDR1 MDHEN and CDR2 SYDVKM. This CDR3 reads CASSFFRGFTF. The CDR3 DNA follows: TGTGCCAGCAGTTTTTTTCGGGGATTCACCTTC.

This clonotype was detected ten times or more. The V gene is TRBV12-3 or TRBV12-4, the J gene TRBJ1-1; 7 positions match TRBD1. The CDR3 runs 14 residues. V trimming: 3 bases; J trimming: 4 bases; junction bases outside the gene matches: 5. The CDR3 sequence: CASSFKGAGTEAFF. The CDR3 nucleotides are TGTGCCAGCAGTTTTAAGGGGGCCGGCACTGAAGCTTTCTTT.

This clonotype was found many times. CDR3 sequence reads: CASSVGGGFNYGYTF. The DNA for the CDR3 is TGTGCCAGCAGCGTAGGCGGGGGCTTTAACTATGGCTACACCTTC. The genes are TRBV28 and TRBJ1-2, with D perhaps TRBD1 (6 bases). Germline values: CDR1 MDHEN, CDR2 SYDVKM. CDR3 size: 15 residues. The V gene lost 6 bases and the J gene lost 1 base, with 15 bases spanning the gap.

The table lists this clonotype with many counts. J is TRBJ2-2 and V is TRBV2, with 8 bases aligning to TRBD1. Germline V gene lookup returns CDR1 SNHLY and CDR2 FYNNEI. This CDR3 has 12 residues. The V gene end was trimmed by 8 bases and the J gene end by 7 bases; junction bases not matched to a gene: 3. The CDR3 DNA reads TGTGCCAGCTCGACAGGGGACGGGGAGCTGTTTTTT. Translation: CASSTGDGELFF.

This clonotype was detected only a few times. The chain links TRBV20-1 to TRBJ1-5; D possibly corresponds to TRBD1 (5 bases). Looked up from germline, CDR1 is DFQATT and CDR2 is SNEGSKA (reference sequence). This CDR3 is built from 12 residues. The germline V and J ends were trimmed by 3 bases and 3 bases, with 6 bases remaining between them. CDR3 DNA: TGCAGTGCTAGGGACAACAATCAGCCCCAGCATTTT. It translates to CSARDNNQPQHF.

The chain couples TRBV20-1 to TRBJ1-1; D may be TRBD1 (5 bases). The CDR3 is 16 residues long. From germline, CDR1 is DFQATT and CDR2 SNEGSKA (reference sequence). Between the trimmed V and J ends, which lost 0 bases and 3 bases, there was a span of 17 bases. As DNA, the CDR3 is TGCAGTGCTAGAGATCAGGGTTTGGCGGGGGACACTGAAGCTTTCTTT. Protein product: CSARDQGLAGDTEAFF.

The V gene is TRBV20-1, the J gene TRBJ2-7, with D perhaps matching TRBD2 (6 bases). Germline V lookup: CDR1 DFQATT, CDR2 SNEGSKA (reference sequence). V gave up 2 bases and J gave up 1 base, with 9 bases separating them. The CDR3 is 13 amino acids. CDR3 in DNA: TGCAGTGCTAGAAATAGCGGATCCTACGAGCAGTACTTC. Its translation is CSARNSGSYEQYF.

The chain joins TRBV5-1 to TRBJ1-6, with 8 bases aligning to TRBD1. This CDR3 is 19 amino acids long. The V gene end was trimmed by 5 bases and the J gene end by 9 bases; junction bases not matched to a gene: 22. CDR1 is SGHRS and CDR2 is YFSETQ in the germline V gene. CDR3 bases: TGCGCCAGCAGTCTCCGAGACCGCCGGACAGGGACAGGTAGTTCACCCCTCCACTTT. Residues: CASSLRDRRTGTGSSPLHF.

This clonotype was seen at least ten times. This chain joins TRBV20-1 and TRBJ1-1; D unresolved. The V gene lost 2 bases and the J gene lost 5 bases, with 12 bases spanning the gap. This CDR3 region has 13 residues. Germline-derived CDR1 and CDR2 are DFQATT and SNEGSKA (reference sequence). CDR3 residues: CSARRAAETEAFF. For the CDR3, the DNA is TGCAGTGCTAGACGGGCCGCAGAAACTGAAGCTTTCTTT.

This clonotype was counted at least ten times. The rearrangement uses TRBV5-1 and TRBJ2-2; the D gene is possibly TRBD2 (6 bases). The CDR3 covers 16 residues. Germline-derived CDR1 and CDR2 are SGHRS and YFSETQ. V was shortened by 1 base and J by 0 bases, with 10 bases between the two germline ends. Here the CDR3 reads CASSLTLATNTGELFF. The DNA of the CDR3 is TGCGCCAGCAGCTTGACACTAGCTACGAACACCGGGGAGCTGTTTTTT.

This clonotype was observed at least ten times. This sequence joins TRBV6-2 or TRBV6-3 and TRBJ2-7, with D perhaps TRBD2 (6 bases). V was trimmed by 0 bases and J by 0 bases, leaving 6 bases between them. There are 14 residues in the CDR3. Germline CDR1 reads MNHEY; CDR2 reads SVGEGT. The CDR3 region is CASSYSTSSYEQYF. The CDR3 coding sequence is TGTGCCAGCAGTTACTCGACTAGCTCCTACGAGCAGTACTTC.

The chain employs TRBV19 and TRBJ1-1, with no clear D. The CDR3 length is 13 residues. V was cut by 6 bases and J by 3 bases, with 11 bases left in between. Per the germline V gene, CDR1 is LNHDA and CDR2 is SQIVND (reference sequence). This CDR3 reads CASRTFADTEAFF. Written as DNA, the CDR3 is TGTGCCAGTAGGACGTTCGCGGACACTGAAGCTTTCTTT.

The chain uses TRBV4-3 and TRBJ2-7; D ambiguous. From germline, CDR1 is LGHNA and CDR2 YSLEER. The CDR3 sequence is 15 residues long. V lost 1 base, J lost 7 bases, and 17 bases lay in between. DNA for the CDR3: TGCGCCAGCAGCCAAGTTCTGGCCGGCGGTAGGGAGCAGTACTTC. Its translation is CASSQVLAGGREQYF.

This clonotype was recorded at least ten times. This sequence joins TRBV2 and TRBJ2-5; 7 bases match TRBD1. Trimming at V came to 3 bases and at J to 2 bases, leaving 6 bases not matched to a gene. CDR1 SNHLY and CDR2 FYNNEI come from the germline V gene. This CDR3 region has 15 residues. The CDR3 reads CASSEGQSVQETQYF. In DNA, the CDR3 is TGTGCCAGCAGTGAGGGACAGTCGGTACAAGAGACCCAGTACTTC.

Regarding this clonotype: This may stem from a read error, because a much larger clone lies one nucleotide away. V gene TRBV11-3 combines with J gene TRBJ2-5; 8 nucleotides align to TRBD2. There are 17 residues in the CDR3. V lost 3 bases to trimming and J lost 3 bases; unmatched junction nucleotides: 12. Germline V gene data show CDR1 as SGHNT and CDR2 as YENEEA. CDR3 bases: TGTGCCAGCAGCTTGATGGGTTATAGCGGGATAGAAGAGACCCAGTACTTC. It yields the protein CASSLMGYSGIEETQYF.

This chain joins TRBV2 and TRBJ1-4; a weak D match, TRBD1 (6 bases). CDR3 length equals 16 residues. V was trimmed by 1 base and J by 7 bases, leaving 16 bases between them. CDR1 is SNHLY, CDR2 FYNNEI, per germline. Here the CDR3 reads CASSEGRGPGAEKLFF. DNA for the CDR3: TGTGCCAGCAGTGAAGGTAGAGGGCCGGGGGCTGAAAAACTGTTTTTT.

The chain recombines TRBV9 with TRBJ2-6; D is possibly TRBD2 (5 bases). Trimming left V 2 bases short and J 0 bases short, with 9 bases between. Germline lookup yields CDR1 SGDLS and CDR2 YYNGEE. This CDR3 region has 16 residues. CDR3 sequence: CASSVLGSSGANVLTF. CDR3 coding DNA: TGTGCCAGCAGCGTTCTAGGGAGCTCTGGGGCCAACGTCCTGACTTTC.

This clonotype was seen repeatedly, ten times or more. This rearrangement joins TRBV6-1 to TRBJ1-3, with 7 bases aligning to TRBD1. The CDR3 contains 15 residues. V shed 4 bases and J 0 bases; nucleotides not matched to a gene: 3. CDR1 is MNHNS, CDR2 SASEGT, per germline. Here the CDR3 DNA reads TGTGCCAGCAGTGTGGGACAGAGCTCTGGAAACACCATATATTTT. This codes for CASSVGQSSGNTIYF.

This clonotype showed up many times. This chain joins TRBV11-2 and TRBJ2-5; D is perhaps TRBD2 (5 bases). Germline assignment: CDR1 SGHAT and CDR2 FQNNGV. V was cut by 4 bases and J by 5 bases, with 17 bases left in between. The CDR3 sequence is 15 residues long. The CDR3 sequence is CASSSGGGFVETQYF. DNA of the CDR3: TGTGCCAGCAGCTCGGGCGGAGGATTCGTGGAGACCCAGTACTTC.

This clonotype appeared a few times. J is TRBJ2-6 and V is TRBV28; D is possibly TRBD1 (5 bases). The V gene lost 7 bases and the J gene lost 2 bases, with 9 bases spanning the gap. Germline assignment: CDR1 MDHEN and CDR2 SYDVKM. CDR3 length equals 14 residues. The CDR3 is CASIQGTGANVLTF. CDR3 nucleotides: TGTGCCAGCATCCAGGGTACTGGGGCCAACGTCCTGACTTTC.

The rearrangement links TRBV19 to TRBJ2-5; D not resolved. The CDR3 consists of 13 residues. The germline V gene has CDR1 LNHDA and CDR2 SQIVND (reference sequence). Trimming removed 3 bases from V and 1 base from J, with 6 bases in between. The CDR3 loop reads CASSIPGQETQYF. CDR3 bases: TGTGCCAGTAGTATTCCGGGCCAAGAGACCCAGTACTTC.

This clonotype was detected many times. The V and J genes are TRBV12-3 or TRBV12-4 and TRBJ2-5; tentatively, D is TRBD2 (5 bases). The germline V and J ends were trimmed by 7 bases and 3 bases, with 9 bases remaining between them. This CDR3 is built from 12 residues. CDR3 sequence reads: CASTRVEETQYF. The DNA of the CDR3 is TGTGCCAGCACGAGGGTGGAAGAGACCCAGTACTTC.

This clonotype has more than one count but fewer than ten. CDR3 amino acids: CASSVSGLKETQYF. CDR3 DNA: TGTGCCAGCAGCGTATCGGGACTAAAAGAGACCCAGTACTTC. The chain recombines TRBV9 with TRBJ2-5, with TRBD2 matching over 7 bases. Germline V lookup: CDR1 SGDLS, CDR2 YYNGEE. J was trimmed by 3 bases and V by 1 base; bases with no gene match: 3. The CDR3 totals 14 residues.

In this sample, this clonotype turned up many times. In DNA form, the CDR3 reads TGTGCCAGCAATAGGGACGGGACGCTCAACTATGGCTACACCTTC. Its translation is CASNRDGTLNYGYTF. The gene calls are TRBV2 and TRBJ1-2; D is perhaps TRBD1 (5 bases). V was cut by 7 bases and J by 2 bases, with 17 bases left in between. CDR1 SNHLY and CDR2 FYNNEI come from the germline V gene. The CDR3 consists of 15 residues.

Many counts were recorded for this clonotype. V and J are TRBV12-3 or TRBV12-4 and TRBJ2-5; weak D call: TRBD1 (5 bases). V was trimmed by 6 bases and J by 1 base, leaving 6 bases between them. This CDR3 has 12 residues. In DNA form, the CDR3 reads TGTGCCAGCAGACAGGCCCAAGAGACCCAGTACTTC. Translating it yields CASRQAQETQYF.

This chain uses TRBV7-6 with TRBJ2-7, with D perhaps matching TRBD2 (6 bases). The CDR3 is 15 residues long. Trimming left V 4 bases short and J 3 bases short, with 16 bases between. Per germline, CDR1 SGHVS and CDR2 FNYEAQ. The CDR3 loop reads CASSSLTGRGYEQYF. The DNA of the CDR3 is TGTGCCAGCAGCTCTCTTACGGGGCGGGGCTACGAGCAGTACTTC. Together with reference TRBV7-6 and TRBJ2-7, the CDR3 gives the full variable domain: GAGVSQSPRYKVTKRGQDVALRCDPISGHVSLYWYRQALGQGPEFLTYFNYEAQQDKSGLPNDRFSAERPEGSISTLTIQRTEQRDSAMYRCASSSLTGRGYEQYFGPGTRLTVT.

CDR3 DNA sequence: TGTGCCAGCAGCTCGTACAGGGGCGAGCAGTACTTC. This translates into CASSSYRGEQYF. The chain carries TRBV7-2 and TRBJ2-7, with 7 bases fitting TRBD1. The CDR3 is made up of 12 amino acids. Germline CDR1 reads SGHTA; CDR2 reads FQGNSA. Losses at the gene ends were 4 bases for V and 6 bases for J; bases not matched to a gene: 3.